Sequencing of this T cell receptor beta chain was carried out in a study of control samples from healthy donors and cancer patients. This clone was picked up a small number of times. The CDR3 is made up of 13 amino acids. Germline CDR1 reads LGHNT; CDR2 reads FRNRAP. Trimming left V 6 bases short and J 2 bases short, with 8 bases between. Produced via immunoSEQ multiplex PCR; TCRdb's table is partial and in-frame only. The repertoire holds over 40,000 clones, with roughly 90% as singletons. The TCR originated in a man between 45 and 60 years old with head and neck cancer. The rearrangement uses TRBV12-5 and TRBJ1-3; D is ambiguous. What was sequenced was PBMCs. The CDR3 coding sequence is TGTGCTAGTGGCCCCGGGCCTGGAAACACCATATATTTT. It specifies CASGPGPGNTIYF.